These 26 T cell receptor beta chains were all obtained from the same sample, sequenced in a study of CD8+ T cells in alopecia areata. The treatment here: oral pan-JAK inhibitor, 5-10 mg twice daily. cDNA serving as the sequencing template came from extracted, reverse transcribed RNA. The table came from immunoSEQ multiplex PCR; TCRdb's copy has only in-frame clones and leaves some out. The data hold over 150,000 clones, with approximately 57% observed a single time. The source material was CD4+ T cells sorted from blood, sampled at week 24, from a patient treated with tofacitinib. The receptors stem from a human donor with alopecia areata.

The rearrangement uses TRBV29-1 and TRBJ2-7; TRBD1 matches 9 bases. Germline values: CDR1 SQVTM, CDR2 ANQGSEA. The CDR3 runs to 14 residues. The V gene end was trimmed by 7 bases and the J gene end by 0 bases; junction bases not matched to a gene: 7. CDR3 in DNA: TGCAGCGCCCAGGACAGGGGCAACTCCTACGAGCAGTACTTC. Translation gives CSAQDRGNSYEQYF.

CDR3 region: CASSQADSYEQYF. In nucleotides, the CDR3 is TGCGCCAGCAGTCAGGCCGACAGCTACGAGCAGTACTTC. This rearrangement joins TRBV23-1 to TRBJ2-7; D perhaps matches TRBD1 (5 bases). TRBV23-1 is noted as an ORF with a role that remains uncertain. V was pared by 3 bases and J by 3 bases, with 9 bases between. This CDR3 region has 13 residues.

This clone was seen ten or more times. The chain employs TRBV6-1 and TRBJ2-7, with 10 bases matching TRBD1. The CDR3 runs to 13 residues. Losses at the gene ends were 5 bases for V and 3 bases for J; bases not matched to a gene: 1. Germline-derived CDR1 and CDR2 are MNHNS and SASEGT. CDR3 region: CASSRDRGYEQYF. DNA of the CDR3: TGTGCCAGCAGTCGGGACAGGGGCTACGAGCAGTACTTC.

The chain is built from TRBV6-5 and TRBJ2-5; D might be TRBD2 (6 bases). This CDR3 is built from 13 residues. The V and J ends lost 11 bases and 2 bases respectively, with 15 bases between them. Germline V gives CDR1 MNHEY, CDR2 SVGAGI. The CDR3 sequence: CAGGMGGQETQYF. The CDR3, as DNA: TGTGCCGGCGGGATGGGGGGACAAGAGACCCAGTACTTC.

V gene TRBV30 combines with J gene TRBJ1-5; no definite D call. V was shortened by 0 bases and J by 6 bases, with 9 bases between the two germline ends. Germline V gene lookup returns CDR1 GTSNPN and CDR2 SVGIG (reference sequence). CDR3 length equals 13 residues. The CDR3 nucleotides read TGTGCCTGGAGTGTAAGGGTGGGTCAGCCCCAGCATTTT. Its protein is CAWSVRVGQPQHF.

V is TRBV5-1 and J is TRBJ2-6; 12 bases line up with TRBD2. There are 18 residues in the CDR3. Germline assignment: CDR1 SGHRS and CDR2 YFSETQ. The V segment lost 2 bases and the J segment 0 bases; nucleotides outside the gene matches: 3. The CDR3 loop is CASSFLLAGGSGANVLTF. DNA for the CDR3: TGCGCCAGCAGCTTCCTACTAGCGGGGGGCTCTGGGGCCAACGTCCTGACTTTC.

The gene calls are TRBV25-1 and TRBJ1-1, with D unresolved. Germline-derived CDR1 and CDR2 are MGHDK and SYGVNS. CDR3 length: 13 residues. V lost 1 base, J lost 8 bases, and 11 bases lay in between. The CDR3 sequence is CASSESFRGEAFF. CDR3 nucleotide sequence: TGTGCCAGCAGTGAATCATTTCGGGGAGAAGCTTTCTTT.

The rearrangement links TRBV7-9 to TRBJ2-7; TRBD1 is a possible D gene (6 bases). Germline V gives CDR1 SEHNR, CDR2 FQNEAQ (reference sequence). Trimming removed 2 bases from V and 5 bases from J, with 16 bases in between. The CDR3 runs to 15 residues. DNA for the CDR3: TGTGCCAGCAGCTTATGGAGAACAGGGTCCGACGAGCAGTACTTC. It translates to CASSLWRTGSDEQYF.

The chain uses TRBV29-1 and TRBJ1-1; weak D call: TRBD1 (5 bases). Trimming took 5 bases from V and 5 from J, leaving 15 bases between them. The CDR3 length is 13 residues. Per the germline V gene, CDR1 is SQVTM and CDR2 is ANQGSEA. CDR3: CSVRTQGGTEAFF. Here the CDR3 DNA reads TGCAGCGTTAGAACTCAGGGTGGAACTGAAGCTTTCTTT.

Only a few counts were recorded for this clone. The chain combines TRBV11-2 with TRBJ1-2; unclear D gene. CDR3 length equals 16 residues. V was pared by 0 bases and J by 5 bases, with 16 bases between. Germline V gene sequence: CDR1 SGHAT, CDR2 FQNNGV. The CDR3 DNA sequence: TGTGCCAGCAGCTTAGATCGGGGAGGAGCGGGATATGGCTACACCTTC. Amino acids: CASSLDRGGAGYGYTF.

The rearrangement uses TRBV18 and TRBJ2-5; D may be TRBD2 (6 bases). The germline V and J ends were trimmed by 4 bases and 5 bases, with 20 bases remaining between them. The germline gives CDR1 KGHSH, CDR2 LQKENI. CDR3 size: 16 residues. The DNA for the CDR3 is TGTGCCAGCTCACGGAACGGCGGGACTCCTGAGGAGACCCAGTACTTC. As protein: CASSRNGGTPEETQYF.

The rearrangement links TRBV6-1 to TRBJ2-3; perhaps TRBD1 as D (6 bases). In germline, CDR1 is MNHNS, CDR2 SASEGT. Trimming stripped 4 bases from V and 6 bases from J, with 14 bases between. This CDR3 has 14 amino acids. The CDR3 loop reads CASSGGQRPDTQYF. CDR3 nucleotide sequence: TGTGCCAGCAGTGGCGGACAGAGGCCCGATACGCAGTATTTT.

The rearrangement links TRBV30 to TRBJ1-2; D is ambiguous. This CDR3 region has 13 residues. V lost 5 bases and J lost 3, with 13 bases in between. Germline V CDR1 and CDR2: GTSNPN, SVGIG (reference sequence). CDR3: CAWDKRADYGYTF. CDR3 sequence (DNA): TGTGCCTGGGACAAAAGGGCAGACTATGGCTACACCTTC.

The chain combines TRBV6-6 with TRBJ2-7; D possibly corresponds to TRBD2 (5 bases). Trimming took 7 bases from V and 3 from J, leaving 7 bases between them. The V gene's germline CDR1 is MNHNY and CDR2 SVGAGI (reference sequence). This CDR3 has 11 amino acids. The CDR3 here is CASTAGYEQYF. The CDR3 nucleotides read TGTGCCAGCACCGCGGGCTACGAGCAGTACTTC.

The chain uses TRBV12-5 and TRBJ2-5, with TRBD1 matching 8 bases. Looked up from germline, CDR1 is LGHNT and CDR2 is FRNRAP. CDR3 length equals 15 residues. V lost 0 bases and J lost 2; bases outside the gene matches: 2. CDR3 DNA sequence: TGTGCTAGTGGTTTGGTTCGGACAGGGCAAGAGACCCAGTACTTC. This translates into CASGLVRTGQETQYF.

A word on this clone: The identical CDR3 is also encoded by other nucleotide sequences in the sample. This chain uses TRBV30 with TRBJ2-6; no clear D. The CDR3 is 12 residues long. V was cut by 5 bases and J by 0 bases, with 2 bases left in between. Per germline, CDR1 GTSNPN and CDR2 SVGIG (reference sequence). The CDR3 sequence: CAWSSGANVLTF. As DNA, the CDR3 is TGTGCCTGGTCCTCTGGGGCCAACGTCCTGACTTTC.

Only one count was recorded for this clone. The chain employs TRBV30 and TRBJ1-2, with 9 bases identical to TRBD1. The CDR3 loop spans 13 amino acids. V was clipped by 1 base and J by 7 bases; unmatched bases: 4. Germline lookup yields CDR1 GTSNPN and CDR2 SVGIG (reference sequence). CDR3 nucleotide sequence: TGTGCCTGGAGTGGCGGGACAGGGTTTGGCTACACCTTC. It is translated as CAWSGGTGFGYTF. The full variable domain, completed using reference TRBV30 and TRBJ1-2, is SQTIHQWPATLVQPVGSPLSLECTVEGTSNPNLYWYRQAAGRGLQLLFYSVGIGQISSEVPQNLSASRPQDRQFILSSKKLLLSDSGFYLCAWSGGTGFGYTFGSGTRLTVV.

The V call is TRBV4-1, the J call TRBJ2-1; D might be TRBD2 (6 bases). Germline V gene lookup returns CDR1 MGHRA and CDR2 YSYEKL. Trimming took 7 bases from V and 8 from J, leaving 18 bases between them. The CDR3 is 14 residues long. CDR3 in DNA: TGCGCCAGCAAATCGCCCGGGGGTATGGATGAGCAGTTCTTC. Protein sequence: CASKSPGGMDEQFF.

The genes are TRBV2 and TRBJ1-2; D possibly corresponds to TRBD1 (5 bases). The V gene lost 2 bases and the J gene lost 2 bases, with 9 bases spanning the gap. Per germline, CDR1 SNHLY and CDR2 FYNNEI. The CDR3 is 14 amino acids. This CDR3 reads CASSELSGNYGYTF. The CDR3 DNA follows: TGTGCCAGCAGTGAACTCTCAGGGAACTATGGCTACACCTTC.

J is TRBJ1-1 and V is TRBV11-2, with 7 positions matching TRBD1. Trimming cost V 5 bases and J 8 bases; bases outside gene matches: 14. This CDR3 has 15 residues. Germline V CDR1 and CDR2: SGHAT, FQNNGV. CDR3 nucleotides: TGTGCCAGCAGCCTTTTGACAGGGAGTACTACCGAAGCTTTCTTT. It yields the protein CASSLLTGSTTEAFF.

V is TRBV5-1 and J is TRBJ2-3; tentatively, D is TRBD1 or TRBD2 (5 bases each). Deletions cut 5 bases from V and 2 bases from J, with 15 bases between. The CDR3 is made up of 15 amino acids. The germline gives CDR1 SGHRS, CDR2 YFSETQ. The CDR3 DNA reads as TGCGCCAGCAGGGAAGGGACCCACCCCACAGATACGCAGTATTTT. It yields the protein CASREGTHPTDTQYF.

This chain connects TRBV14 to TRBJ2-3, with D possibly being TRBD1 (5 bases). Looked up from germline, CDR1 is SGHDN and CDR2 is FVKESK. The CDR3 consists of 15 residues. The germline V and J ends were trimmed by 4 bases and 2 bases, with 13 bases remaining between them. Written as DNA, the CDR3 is TGTGCCAGCAGCCCACTCCCCAGGGTCACAGATACGCAGTATTTT. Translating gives CASSPLPRVTDTQYF.

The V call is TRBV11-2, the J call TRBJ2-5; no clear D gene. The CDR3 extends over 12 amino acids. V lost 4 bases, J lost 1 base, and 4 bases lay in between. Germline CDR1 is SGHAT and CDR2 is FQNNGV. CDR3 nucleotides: TGTGCCAGCAGCTCCTCCCAAGAGACCCAGTACTTC. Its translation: CASSSSQETQYF.

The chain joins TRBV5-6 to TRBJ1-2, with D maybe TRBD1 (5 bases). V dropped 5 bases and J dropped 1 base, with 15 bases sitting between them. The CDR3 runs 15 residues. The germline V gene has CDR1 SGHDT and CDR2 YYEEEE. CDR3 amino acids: CASRETDVGNYGYTF. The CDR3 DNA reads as TGTGCCAGCAGGGAGACAGACGTCGGTAACTATGGCTACACCTTC. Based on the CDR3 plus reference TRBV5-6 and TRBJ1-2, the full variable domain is DAGVTQSPTHLIKTRGQQVTLRCSPKSGHDTVSWYQQALGQGPQFIFQYYEEEERQRGNFPDRFSGHQFPNYSSELNVNALLLGDSALYLCASRETDVGNYGYTFGSGTRLTVV.

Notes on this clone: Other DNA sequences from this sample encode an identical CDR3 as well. The CDR3 nucleotides read TGTGCCTGGAGTGTGGGCCCGGGGGCGAAGACCCAGTACTTC. Amino acid sequence: CAWSVGPGAKTQYF. The chain combines TRBV30 with TRBJ2-5; D may correspond to TRBD1 or TRBD2 (6 bases each). The CDR3 contains 14 residues. V shed 0 bases and J shed 6 bases, with 14 bases lying between them. The V gene's germline CDR1 is GTSNPN and CDR2 SVGIG (reference sequence).

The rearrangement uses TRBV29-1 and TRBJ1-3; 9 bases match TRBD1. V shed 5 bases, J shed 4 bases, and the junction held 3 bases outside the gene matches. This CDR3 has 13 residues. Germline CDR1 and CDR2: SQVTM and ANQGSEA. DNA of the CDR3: TGCAGCGTTTGGACAGGGGCCGGAAACACCATATATTTT. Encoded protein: CSVWTGAGNTIYF.